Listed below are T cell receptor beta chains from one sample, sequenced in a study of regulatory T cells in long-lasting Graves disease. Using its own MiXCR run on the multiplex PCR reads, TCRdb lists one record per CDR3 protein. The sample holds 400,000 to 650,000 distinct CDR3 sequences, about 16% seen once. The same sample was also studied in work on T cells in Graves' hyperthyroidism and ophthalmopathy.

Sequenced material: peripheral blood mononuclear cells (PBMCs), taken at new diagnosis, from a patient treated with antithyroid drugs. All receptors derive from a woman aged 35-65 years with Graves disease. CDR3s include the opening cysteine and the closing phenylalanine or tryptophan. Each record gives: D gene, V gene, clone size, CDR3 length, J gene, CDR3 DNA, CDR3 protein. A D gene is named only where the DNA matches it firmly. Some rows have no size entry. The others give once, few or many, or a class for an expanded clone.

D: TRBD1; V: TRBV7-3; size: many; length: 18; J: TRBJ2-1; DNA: TGTGCCAGCAGCTTAACGTCAGGGGGGACAGGGATGTGGAATGAGCAGTTCTTC; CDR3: CASSLTSGGTGMWNEQFF
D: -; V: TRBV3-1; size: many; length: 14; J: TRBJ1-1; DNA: TGTGCCAGCAGCCAACAGTGGAGGAACACTGAAGCTTTCTTT; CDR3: CASSQQWRNTEAFF
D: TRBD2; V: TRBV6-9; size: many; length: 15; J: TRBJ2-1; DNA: TGTGCCAGCAGTTACCTGGCTAGCGGGGAGTATGAGCAGTTCTTC; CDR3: CASSYLASGEYEQFF
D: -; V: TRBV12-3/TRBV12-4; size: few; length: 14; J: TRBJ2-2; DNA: TGTGCCAGCAGTTCAATCGGATTCACCGGGGAGCTGTTTTTT; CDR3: CASSSIGFTGELFF
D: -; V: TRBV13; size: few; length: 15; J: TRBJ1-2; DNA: TGTGCCAGCAGCGGTCGGACAGCCCCTAGCTATGGCTACACCTTC; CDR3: CASSGRTAPSYGYTF
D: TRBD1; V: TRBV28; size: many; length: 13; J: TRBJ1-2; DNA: TGTGCCAGCAGACGACAGGGTCCCTATGGCTACACCTTC; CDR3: CASRRQGPYGYTF
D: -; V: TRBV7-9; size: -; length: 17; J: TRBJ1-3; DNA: TGTGCCAGCAGCTTAGAAGCAGAACTCATCTCTGGAAACACCATATATTTT; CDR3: CASSLEAELISGNTIYF
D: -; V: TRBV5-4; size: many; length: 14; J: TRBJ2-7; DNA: TGTGCCAGCAGCCATCCTGATGGAGTCAACGAGCAGTACTTC; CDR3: CASSHPDGVNEQYF
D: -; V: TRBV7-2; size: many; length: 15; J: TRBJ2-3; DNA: TGTGCCAGCAGCTTAGTGGGCGGGGGCACAGATACGCAGTATTTT; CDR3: CASSLVGGGTDTQYF
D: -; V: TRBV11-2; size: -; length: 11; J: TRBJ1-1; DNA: TGTGCCAGCAGCTTATCCGCTGAAGCTTTCTTT; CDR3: CASSLSAEAFF
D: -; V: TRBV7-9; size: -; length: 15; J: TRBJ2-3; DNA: TGTGCCAGCAGCTTAGGACAGCTCCCCCCAGATACGCAGTATTTT; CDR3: CASSLGQLPPDTQYF
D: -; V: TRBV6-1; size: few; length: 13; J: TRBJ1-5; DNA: TGTGCCACCAAGAGGACGGCAAATCAGCCCCAGCATTTT; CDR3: CATKRTANQPQHF
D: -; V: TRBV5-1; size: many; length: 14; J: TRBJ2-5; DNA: TGCGCCAGCAGCAGGGGACGGACCGAAGAGACCCAGTACTTC; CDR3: CASSRGRTEETQYF
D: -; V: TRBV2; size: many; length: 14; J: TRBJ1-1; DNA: TGTGCCAGCATACAGACATTCTGGAACACTGAAGCTTTCTTT; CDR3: CASIQTFWNTEAFF
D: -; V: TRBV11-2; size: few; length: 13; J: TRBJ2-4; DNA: TGTGCCAGCAGCCAGGAGCGGGCCAACATTCAGTACTTC; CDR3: CASSQERANIQYF
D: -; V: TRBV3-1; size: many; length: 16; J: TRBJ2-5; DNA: TGTGCCAGCAGCCTCAAGGGCCTGGGTTGGCGGGAGACCCAGTACTTC; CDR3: CASSLKGLGWRETQYF
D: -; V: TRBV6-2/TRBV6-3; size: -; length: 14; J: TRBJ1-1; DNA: TGTGCCAGCAGGGCTCAGCCCCAGAACACTGAAGCTTTCTTT; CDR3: CASRAQPQNTEAFF
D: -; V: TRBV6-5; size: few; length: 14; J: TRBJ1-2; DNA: TGTGCCAGCAGTTACTCGCAGGGAACATATGGCTACACCTTC; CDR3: CASSYSQGTYGYTF
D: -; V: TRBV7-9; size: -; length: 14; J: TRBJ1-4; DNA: TGTGCCAGCAGCTTACCAACAGGGAGTGAAAAACTGTTTTTT; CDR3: CASSLPTGSEKLFF
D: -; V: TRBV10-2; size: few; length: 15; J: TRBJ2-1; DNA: TGCGCCAGCAGTGGCCCCGGGGGTCAGTACAATGAGCAGTTCTTC; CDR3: CASSGPGGQYNEQFF
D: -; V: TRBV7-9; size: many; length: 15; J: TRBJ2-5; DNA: TGTGCCAGCAGCCTCAATCCGGGGAGCCAAGAGACCCAGTACTTC; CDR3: CASSLNPGSQETQYF
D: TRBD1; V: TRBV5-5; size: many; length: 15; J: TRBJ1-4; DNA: TGTGCCAGCAGCATCCGGGACAGCCATGGGGAAAAACTGTTTTTT; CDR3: CASSIRDSHGEKLFF
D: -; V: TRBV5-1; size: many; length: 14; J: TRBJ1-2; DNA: TGCGCCAGCAGCTCAGATGGGACGGACTATGGCTACACCTTC; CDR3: CASSSDGTDYGYTF
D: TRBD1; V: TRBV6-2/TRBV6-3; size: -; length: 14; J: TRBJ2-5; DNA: TGTGCCAGCAGTTACGGGACAGGGGGAGAGACCCAGTACTTC; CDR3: CASSYGTGGETQYF
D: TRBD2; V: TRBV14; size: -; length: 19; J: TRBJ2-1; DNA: TGTGCCAGCAGCCAACTGACTAGCGGGGGGGCCGGTAGGTACAATGAGCAGTTCTTC; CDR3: CASSQLTSGGAGRYNEQFF
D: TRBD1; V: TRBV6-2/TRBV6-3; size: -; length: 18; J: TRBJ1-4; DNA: TGTGCCAGCAGCGTGAAAACCGGGACAGGGGGCGGGGGTGAAAAACTGTTTTTT; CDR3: CASSVKTGTGGGGEKLFF
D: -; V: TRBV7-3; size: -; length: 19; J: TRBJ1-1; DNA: TGTGCCAGCAGCTTCGGCGGGCGACTACGAGAACATGGGGACACTGAAGCTTTCTTT; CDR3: CASSFGGRLREHGDTEAFF
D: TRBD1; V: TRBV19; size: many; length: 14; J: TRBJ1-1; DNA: TGTGCCAGTAGCCAGGGGGCGTGGGGGACTGAAGCTTTCTTT; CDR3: CASSQGAWGTEAFF
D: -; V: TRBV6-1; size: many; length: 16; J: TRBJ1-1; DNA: TGTGCCAGCAGTGGACTGGACACCTTCATGAACACTGAAGCTTTCTTT; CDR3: CASSGLDTFMNTEAFF
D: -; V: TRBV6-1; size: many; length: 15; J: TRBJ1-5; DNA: TGTGCCAGCAGATTACAGGGAATCGGCAATCAGCCCCAGCATTTT; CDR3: CASRLQGIGNQPQHF
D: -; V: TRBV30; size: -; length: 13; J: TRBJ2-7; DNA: TGTGCCTGGCGGCTCACCGCTACCTACGAGCAGTACTTC; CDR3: CAWRLTATYEQYF
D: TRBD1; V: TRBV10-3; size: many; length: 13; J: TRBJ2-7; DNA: TGTGCCATCAGTGGGGACAGGGCCTACGAGCAGTACTTC; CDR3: CAISGDRAYEQYF
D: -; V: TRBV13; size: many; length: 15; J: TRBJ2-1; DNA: TGTGCCAGCAGCCCCCTGAGCGAGCCTAACAATGAGCAGTTCTTC; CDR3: CASSPLSEPNNEQFF
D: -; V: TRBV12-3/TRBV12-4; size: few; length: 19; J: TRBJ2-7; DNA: TGTGCCAGCAGTTTTAAGTGGGGACTTTCACTAGCAGGAACCTACGAGCAGTACTTC; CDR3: CASSFKWGLSLAGTYEQYF
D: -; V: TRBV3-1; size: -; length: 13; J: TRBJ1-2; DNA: TGTGCCAGCAGCCAGGGGCAGACTTCTGGCTACACCTTC; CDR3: CASSQGQTSGYTF
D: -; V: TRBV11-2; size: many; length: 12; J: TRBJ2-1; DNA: TGTGCCAGCAGCTCCCTCTCGGGGGAGCAGTTCTTC; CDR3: CASSSLSGEQFF
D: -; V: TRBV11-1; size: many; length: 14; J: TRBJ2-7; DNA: TGTGCCAGCAGCTCCGGGAAGGTTAACTACGAGCAGTACTTC; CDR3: CASSSGKVNYEQYF
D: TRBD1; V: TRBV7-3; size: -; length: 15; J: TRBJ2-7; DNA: TGTGCCAGCAGCTTAATAGGACAGGGAGGCTACGAGCAGTACTTC; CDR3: CASSLIGQGGYEQYF
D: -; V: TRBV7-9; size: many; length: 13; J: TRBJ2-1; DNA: TGTGCCAGCAGCTTAGCGGACACCTTAGAGCAGTTCTTC; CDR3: CASSLADTLEQFF
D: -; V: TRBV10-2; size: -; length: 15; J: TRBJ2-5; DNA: TGCGCCAGCAGTGAGTCGAACGGCATCCGGGAGACCCAGTACTTC; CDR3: CASSESNGIRETQYF
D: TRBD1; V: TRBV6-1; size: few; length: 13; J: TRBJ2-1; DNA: TGTGCCAGCAGTAGGACAGGGGGCACTGAGCAGTTCTTC; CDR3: CASSRTGGTEQFF
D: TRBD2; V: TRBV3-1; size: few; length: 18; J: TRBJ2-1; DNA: TGTGCCAGCAGCCAAGTGGATCGGCTAGCGGGGGGGCACAATGAGCAGTTCTTC; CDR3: CASSQVDRLAGGHNEQFF
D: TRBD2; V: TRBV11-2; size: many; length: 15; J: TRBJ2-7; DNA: TGTGCCAGCAGCTTAACGACTAGCGGGGCCTACGAGCAGTACTTC; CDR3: CASSLTTSGAYEQYF
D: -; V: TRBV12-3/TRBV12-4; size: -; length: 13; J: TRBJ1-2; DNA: TGTGCCAGCAGTCCCAGGGTAGGGTCTGGCTACACCTTC; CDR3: CASSPRVGSGYTF
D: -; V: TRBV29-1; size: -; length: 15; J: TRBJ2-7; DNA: TGCAGCGTTGAATTAGTGGACACGGGCGATTACGAGCAGTACTTC; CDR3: CSVELVDTGDYEQYF
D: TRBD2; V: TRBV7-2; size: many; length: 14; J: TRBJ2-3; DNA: TGTGCCAGCAGCTTGAGGACTAGCGGGGTTCTAGAGTATTTT; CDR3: CASSLRTSGVLEYF
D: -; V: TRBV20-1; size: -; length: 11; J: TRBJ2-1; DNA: TGCAGTGCTGTCCGATTAAATGAGCAGTTCTTC; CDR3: CSAVRLNEQFF
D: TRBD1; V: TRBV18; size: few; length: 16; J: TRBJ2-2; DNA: TGTGCCAGCTCACCAGGCGGGACAGGGATTACCGGGGAGCTGTTTTTT; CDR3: CASSPGGTGITGELFF
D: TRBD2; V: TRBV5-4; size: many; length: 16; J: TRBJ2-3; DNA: TGTGCCAGCCGCGAGAGGACGGGGGGGATAGCAGATACGCAGTATTTT; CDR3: CASRERTGGIADTQYF
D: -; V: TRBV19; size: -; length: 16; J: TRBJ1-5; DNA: TGTGCCAGTAGGTCCCGGGGGGGCGACGGCAATCAGCCCCAGCATTTT; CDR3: CASRSRGGDGNQPQHF
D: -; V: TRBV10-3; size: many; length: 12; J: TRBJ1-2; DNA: TGTGCCATCAGTCCGGACAACTATGGCTACACCTTC; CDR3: CAISPDNYGYTF
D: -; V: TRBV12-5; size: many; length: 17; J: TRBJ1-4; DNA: TGTGCTAGTGCCAAGACCCCCGGGAACGCAACTAATGAAAAACTGTTTTTT; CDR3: CASAKTPGNATNEKLFF
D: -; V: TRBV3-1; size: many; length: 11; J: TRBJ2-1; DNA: TGTGCCAGCAGCCATGCGGGGGAGCAGTTCTTC; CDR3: CASSHAGEQFF
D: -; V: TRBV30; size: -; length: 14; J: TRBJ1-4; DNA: TGTGCCTGGAGTGAAGGAACACTGAATGAAAAACTGTTTTTT; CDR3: CAWSEGTLNEKLFF
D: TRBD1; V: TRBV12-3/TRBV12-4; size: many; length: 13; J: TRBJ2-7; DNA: TGTGCCAGCAGCCTAGGGGACAGGGCCGGAGGGCACTTC; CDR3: CASSLGDRAGGHF
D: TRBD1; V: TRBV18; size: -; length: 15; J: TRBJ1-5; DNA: TGTGCCAGCTTGCTACCAGGGGGCTCCTATCAGCCCCAGCATTTT; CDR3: CASLLPGGSYQPQHF
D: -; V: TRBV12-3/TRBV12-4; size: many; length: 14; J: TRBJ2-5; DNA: TGTGCCAGCAGTCCTACATCGGAACGAGAGACCCAGTACTTC; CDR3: CASSPTSERETQYF
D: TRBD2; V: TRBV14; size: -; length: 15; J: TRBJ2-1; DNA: TGTGCCAGCAGCCACCTGGCGGGGGGGGCTAATGAGCAGTTCTTC; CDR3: CASSHLAGGANEQFF
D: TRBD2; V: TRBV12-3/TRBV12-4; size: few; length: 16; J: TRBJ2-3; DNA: TGTGCCAGCAGTTCCTATCTAGCGGGGGGGATAGATACGCAGTATTTT; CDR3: CASSSYLAGGIDTQYF